What follows describes a single T cell receptor (beta chain). Its antigen remains unidentified. This record comes from a study of cytomegalovirus exposure and HLA in healthy donors. V shed 0 bases and J shed 7 bases, with 16 bases lying between them. CDR3 length equals 15 residues. Germline CDR1 is LGHNA and CDR2 is YSLEER. 60 Vbeta and 13 Jbeta primers were used in PCR. TCRdb's copy holds only in-frame clones and misses some; the assay was immunoSEQ multiplex PCR. The sample records roughly 180,000 clones, 70% to 80% being singletons. Findings and limits, study-wide: It was about 150 TCR beta chains that were listed as cytomegalovirus-associated.

This sequence originates from a man between 18 and 35 years old in good health and CMV-seronegative. The chain combines TRBV4-3 with TRBJ2-7; D perhaps matches TRBD2 (6 bases). The sequencing input was PBMCs. The CDR3 bases are TGCGCCAGCAGCCAAGAAGGGGACTTCCTTACGGAGCAGTACTTC. Protein product: CASSQEGDFLTEQYF.